The T cell receptor beta chain under discussion was sequenced for a study of CD8+ T cells in alopecia areata. Noted treatment: oral pan-JAK inhibitor, 5-10 mg twice daily. Only a few counts were recorded for this clone. RNA, once extracted, was reverse transcribed into cDNA for use as the sequencing template. Here immunoSEQ multiplex PCR was the method, and the copy in TCRdb shows in-frame clones only, minus some. The sample has about 220,000 clones; around three fifths are singletons. The sample in question was CD4+ T cells sorted from blood, obtained at week 4, from a patient treated with tofacitinib. The sequence derives from a human donor with alopecia areata.

DNA for the CDR3: TGTGCTACCCACGGGGGAATCAATGAGCAGTTCTTC. Translating gives CATHGGINEQFF. The chain joins TRBV12-5 to TRBJ2-1; TRBD2 might be the D (6 bases). CDR1 and CDR2 from the germline V gene are LGHNT and FRNRAP. V lost 10 bases to trimming and J lost 6 bases, with 13 bases between them. The CDR3 runs 12 residues.